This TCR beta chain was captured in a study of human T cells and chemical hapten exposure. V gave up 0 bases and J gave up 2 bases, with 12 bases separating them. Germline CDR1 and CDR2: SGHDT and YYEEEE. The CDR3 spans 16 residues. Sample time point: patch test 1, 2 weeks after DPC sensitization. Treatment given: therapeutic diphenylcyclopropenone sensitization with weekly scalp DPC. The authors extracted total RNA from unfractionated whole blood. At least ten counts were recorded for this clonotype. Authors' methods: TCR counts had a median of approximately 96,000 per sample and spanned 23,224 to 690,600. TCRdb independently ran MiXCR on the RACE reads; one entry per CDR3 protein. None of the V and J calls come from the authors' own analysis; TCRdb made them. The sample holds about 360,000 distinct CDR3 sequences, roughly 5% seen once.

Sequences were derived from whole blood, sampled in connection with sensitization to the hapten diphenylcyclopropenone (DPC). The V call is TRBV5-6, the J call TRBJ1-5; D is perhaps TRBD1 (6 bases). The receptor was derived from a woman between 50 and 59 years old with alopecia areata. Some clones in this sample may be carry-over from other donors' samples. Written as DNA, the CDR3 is TGTGCCAGCAGCTTGGAAGCGGGGGCCGGCAATCAGCCCCAGCATTTT. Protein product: CASSLEAGAGNQPQHF.